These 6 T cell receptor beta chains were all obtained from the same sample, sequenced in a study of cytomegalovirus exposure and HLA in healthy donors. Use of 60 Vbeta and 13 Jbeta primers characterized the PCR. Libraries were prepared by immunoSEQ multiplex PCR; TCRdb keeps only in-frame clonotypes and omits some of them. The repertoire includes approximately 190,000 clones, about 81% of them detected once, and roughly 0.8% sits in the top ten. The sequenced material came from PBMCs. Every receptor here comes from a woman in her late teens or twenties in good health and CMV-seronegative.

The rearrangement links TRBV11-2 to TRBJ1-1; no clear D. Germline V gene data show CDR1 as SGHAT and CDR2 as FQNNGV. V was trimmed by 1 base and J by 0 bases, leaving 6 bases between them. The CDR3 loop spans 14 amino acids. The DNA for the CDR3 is TGTGCCAGCAGCTTAGCAACACTGAACACTGAAGCTTTCTTT. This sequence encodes CASSLATLNTEAFF.

CDR3 bases: TGCGCCAGCAGCTTGAATCGGGGCCAAGAGACCCAGTACTTC. It encodes CASSLNRGQETQYF. This rearrangement joins TRBV5-1 to TRBJ2-5, with D perhaps TRBD2 (5 bases). Germline lookup yields CDR1 SGHRS and CDR2 YFSETQ. There are 14 residues in the CDR3. The V gene lost 1 base and the J gene lost 1 base, with 8 bases spanning the gap.

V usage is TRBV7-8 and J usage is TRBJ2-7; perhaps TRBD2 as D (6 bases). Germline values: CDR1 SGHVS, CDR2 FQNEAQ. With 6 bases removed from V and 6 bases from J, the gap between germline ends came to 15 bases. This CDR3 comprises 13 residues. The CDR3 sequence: CASSPGREREQYF. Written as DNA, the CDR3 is TGTGCCAGCAGTCCGGGCCGGGAGCGCGAGCAGTACTTC.

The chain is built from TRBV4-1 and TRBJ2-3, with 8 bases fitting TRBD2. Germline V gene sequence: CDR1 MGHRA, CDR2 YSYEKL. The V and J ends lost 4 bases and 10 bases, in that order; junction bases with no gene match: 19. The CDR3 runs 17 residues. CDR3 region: CASSPATTTSGEVAQYF. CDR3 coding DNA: TGCGCCAGCAGCCCAGCTACCACTACTAGCGGAGAAGTCGCGCAGTATTTT.

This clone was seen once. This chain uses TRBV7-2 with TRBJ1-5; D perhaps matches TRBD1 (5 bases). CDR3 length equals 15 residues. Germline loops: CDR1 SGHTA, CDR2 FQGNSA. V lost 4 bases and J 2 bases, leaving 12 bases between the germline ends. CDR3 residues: CASSYSSGGNQPQHF. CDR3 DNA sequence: TGTGCCAGCAGCTACTCCTCGGGGGGCAATCAGCCCCAGCATTTT.

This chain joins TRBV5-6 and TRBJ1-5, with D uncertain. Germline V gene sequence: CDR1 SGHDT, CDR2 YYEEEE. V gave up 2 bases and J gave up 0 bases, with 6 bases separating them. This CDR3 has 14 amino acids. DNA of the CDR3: TGTGCCAGCAGCTTAACATATAGCAATCAGCCCCAGCATTTT. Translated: CASSLTYSNQPQHF.